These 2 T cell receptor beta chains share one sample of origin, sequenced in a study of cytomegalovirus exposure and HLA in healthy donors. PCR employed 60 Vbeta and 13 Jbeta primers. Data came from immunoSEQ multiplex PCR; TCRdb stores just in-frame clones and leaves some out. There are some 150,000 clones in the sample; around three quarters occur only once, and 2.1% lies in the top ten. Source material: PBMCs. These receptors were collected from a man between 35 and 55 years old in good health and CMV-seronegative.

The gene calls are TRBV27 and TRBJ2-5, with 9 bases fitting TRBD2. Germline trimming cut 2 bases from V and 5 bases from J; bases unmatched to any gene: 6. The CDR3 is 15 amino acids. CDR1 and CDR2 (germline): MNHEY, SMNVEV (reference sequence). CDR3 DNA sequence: TGTGCCAGCAGTTTAGTTAGCGGGAGTAGCGAGACCCAGTACTTC. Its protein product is CASSLVSGSSETQYF.

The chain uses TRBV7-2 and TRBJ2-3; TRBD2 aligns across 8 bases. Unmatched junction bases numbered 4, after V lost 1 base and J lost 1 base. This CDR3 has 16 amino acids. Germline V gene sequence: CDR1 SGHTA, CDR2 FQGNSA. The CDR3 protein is CASSLESGRGTDTQYF. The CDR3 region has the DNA TGTGCCAGCAGCTTAGAAAGCGGGAGAGGCACAGATACGCAGTATTTT.